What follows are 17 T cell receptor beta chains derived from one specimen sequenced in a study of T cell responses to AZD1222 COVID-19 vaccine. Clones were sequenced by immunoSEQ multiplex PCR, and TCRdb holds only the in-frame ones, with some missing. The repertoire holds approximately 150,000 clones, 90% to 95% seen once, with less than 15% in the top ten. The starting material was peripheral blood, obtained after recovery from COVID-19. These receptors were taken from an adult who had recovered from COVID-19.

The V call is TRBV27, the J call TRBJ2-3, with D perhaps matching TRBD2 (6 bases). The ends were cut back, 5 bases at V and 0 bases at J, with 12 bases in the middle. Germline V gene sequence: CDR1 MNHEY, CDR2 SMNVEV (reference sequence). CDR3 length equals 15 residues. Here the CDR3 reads CASSLRGASTDTQYF. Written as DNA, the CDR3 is TGTGCCAGCAGTCTGCGCGGGGCTAGCACAGATACGCAGTATTTT.

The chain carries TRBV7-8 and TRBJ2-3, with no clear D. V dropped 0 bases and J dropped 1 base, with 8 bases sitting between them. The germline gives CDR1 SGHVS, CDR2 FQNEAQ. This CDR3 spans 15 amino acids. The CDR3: CASSLAGSRTDTQYF. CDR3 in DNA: TGTGCCAGCAGCTTAGCGGGTTCTCGCACAGATACGCAGTATTTT.

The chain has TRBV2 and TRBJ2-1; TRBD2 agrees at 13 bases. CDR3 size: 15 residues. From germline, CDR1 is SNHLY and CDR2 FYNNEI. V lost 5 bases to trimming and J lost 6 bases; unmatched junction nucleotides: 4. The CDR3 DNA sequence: TGTGCCAGCAGTTCGGGACTAGCGGGGAGCAATGAGCAGTTCTTC. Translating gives CASSSGLAGSNEQFF.

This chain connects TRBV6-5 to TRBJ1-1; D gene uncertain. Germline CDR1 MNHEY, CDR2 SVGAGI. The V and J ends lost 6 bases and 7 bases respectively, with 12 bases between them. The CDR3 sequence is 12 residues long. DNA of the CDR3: TGTGCCAGCAGCCGAACCGGTAATGAAGCTTTCTTT. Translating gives CASSRTGNEAFF.

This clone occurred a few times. The DNA of the CDR3 is TGTGCCACCGGACAGGGGGCAATTGAAGCTTTCTTT. It encodes CATGQGAIEAFF. J is TRBJ1-1 and V is TRBV10-3, with TRBD1 identical over 11 bases. V lost 10 bases to trimming and J lost 7 bases; unmatched junction nucleotides: 5. Germline V gene sequence: CDR1 ENHRY, CDR2 SYGVKD. This CDR3 comprises 12 residues.

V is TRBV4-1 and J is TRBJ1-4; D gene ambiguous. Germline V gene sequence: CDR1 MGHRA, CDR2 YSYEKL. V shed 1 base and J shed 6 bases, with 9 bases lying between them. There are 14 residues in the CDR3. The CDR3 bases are TGCGCCAGCAGCCAAGGGTCTGTTTATGAAAAACTGTTTTTT. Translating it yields CASSQGSVYEKLFF.

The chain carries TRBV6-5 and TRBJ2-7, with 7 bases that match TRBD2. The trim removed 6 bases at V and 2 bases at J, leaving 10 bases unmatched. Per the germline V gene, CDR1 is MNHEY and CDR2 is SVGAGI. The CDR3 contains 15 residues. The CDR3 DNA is TGTGCCAGCAGCCCCGGGGCGGGAGAAGCCTACGAGCAGTACTTC. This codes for CASSPGAGEAYEQYF.

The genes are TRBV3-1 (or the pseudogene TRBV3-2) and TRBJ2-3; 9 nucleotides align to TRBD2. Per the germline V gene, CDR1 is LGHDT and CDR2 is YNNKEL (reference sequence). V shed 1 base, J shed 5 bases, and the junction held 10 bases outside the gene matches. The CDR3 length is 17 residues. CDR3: CASSQGGGLASQDTQYF. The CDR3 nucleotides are TGTGCCAGCAGCCAAGGGGGAGGACTAGCGAGTCAAGATACGCAGTATTTT.

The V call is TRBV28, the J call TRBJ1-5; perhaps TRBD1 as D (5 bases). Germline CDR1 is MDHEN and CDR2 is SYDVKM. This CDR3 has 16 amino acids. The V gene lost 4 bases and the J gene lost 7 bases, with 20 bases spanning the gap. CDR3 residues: CASSSPRDGLHQPQHF. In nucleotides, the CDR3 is TGTGCCAGCAGTTCGCCCCGGGACGGACTACACCAGCCCCAGCATTTT. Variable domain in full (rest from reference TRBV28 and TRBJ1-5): DVKVTQSSRYLVKRTGEKVFLECVQDMDHENMFWYRQDPGLGLRLIYFSYDVKMKEKGDIPEGYSVSREKKERFSLILESASTNQTSMYLCASSSPRDGLHQPQHFGDGTRLSIL.

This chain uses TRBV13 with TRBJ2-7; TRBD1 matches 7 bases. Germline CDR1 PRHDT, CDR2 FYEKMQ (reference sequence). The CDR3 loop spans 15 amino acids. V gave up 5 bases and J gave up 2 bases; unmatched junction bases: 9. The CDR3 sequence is CASSPRDSRPYEQYF. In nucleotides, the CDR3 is TGTGCCAGCAGCCCCCGGGACAGCCGGCCCTACGAGCAGTACTTC. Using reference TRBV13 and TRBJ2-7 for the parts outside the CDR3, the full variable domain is AAGVIQSPRHLIKEKRETATLKCYPIPRHDTVYWYQQGPGQDPQFLISFYEKMQSDKGSIPDRFSAQQFSDYHSELNMSSLELGDSALYFCASSPRDSRPYEQYFGPGTRLTVT.

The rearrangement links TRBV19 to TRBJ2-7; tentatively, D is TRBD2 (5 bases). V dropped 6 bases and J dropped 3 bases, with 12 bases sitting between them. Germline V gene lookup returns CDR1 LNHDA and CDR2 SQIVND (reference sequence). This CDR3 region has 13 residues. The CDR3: CASSLGLGYEQYF. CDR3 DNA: TGTGCCAGTAGCCTCGGACTGGGCTACGAGCAGTACTTC.

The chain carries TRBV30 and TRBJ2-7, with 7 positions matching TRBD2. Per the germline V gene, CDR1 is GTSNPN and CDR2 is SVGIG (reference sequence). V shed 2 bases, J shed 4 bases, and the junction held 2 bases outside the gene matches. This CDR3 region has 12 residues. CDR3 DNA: TGTGCCTGGAGTTCTAGCGGATACGAGCAGTACTTC. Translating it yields CAWSSSGYEQYF.

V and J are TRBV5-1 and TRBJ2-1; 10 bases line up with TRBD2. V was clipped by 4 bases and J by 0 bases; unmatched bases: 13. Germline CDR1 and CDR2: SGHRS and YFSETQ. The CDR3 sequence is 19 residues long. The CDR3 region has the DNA TGCGCCAGCAGCCACGTAGGGCTAGCGGGAGTAGGCTCCTACAATGAGCAGTTCTTC. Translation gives CASSHVGLAGVGSYNEQFF.

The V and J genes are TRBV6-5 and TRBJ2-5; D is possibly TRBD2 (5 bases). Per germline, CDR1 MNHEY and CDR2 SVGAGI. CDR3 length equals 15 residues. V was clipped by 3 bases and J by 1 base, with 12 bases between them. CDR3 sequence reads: CASSYFTSFQETQYF. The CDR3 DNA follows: TGTGCCAGCAGTTATTTTACTAGTTTCCAAGAGACCCAGTACTTC.

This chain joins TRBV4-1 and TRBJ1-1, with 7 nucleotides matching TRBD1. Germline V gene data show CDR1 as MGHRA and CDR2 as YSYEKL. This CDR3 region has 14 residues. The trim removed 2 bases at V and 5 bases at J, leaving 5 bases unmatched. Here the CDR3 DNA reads TGCGCCAGCAGCCAACGGGACAGTCATACTGAAGCTTTCTTT. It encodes CASSQRDSHTEAFF.

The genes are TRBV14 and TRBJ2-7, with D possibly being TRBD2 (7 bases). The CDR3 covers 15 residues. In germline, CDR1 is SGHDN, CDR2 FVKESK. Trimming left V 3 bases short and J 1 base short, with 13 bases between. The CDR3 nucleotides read TGTGCCAGCAGCCACCCAGGGGAGGGGTCCTACGAGCAGTACTTC. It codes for CASSHPGEGSYEQYF.

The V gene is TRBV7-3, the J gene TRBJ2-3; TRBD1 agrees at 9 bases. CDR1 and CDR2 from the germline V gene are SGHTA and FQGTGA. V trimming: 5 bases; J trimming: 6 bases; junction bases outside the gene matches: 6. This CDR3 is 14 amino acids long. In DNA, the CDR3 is TGTGCCAGCAGCGGGACAGGGTCCCCGGATACGCAGTATTTT. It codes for CASSGTGSPDTQYF.